Following are 23 T cell receptor beta chains from one sample sequenced in a study of blood T cell repertoires in COVID-19. Profiling relied on immunoSEQ multiplex PCR, and the TCRdb table lists in-frame clones only, not all of them. This table has roughly 220,000 clones, roughly 84% appearing once. The sequenced material came from peripheral blood. All receptors come from a man aged 45-65 years who had recovered from COVID-19.

This clone was seen more than once but under ten times. This chain uses TRBV3-1 (or the pseudogene TRBV3-2) with TRBJ2-7; weak D call: TRBD1 (5 bases). Germline CDR1 is LGHDT and CDR2 is YNNKEL (reference sequence). V was pared by 0 bases and J by 2 bases, with 8 bases between. This CDR3 spans 14 amino acids. This CDR3 is CASSQDRAPYEQYF. CDR3 DNA sequence: TGTGCCAGCAGCCAAGACAGGGCACCCTACGAGCAGTACTTC.

The rearrangement joins TRBV19 to TRBJ2-1; D is perhaps TRBD1 (5 bases). Trimming pared 1 base from V and 10 bases from J, leaving 8 bases between. Germline V lookup: CDR1 LNHDA, CDR2 SQIVND (reference sequence). The CDR3 runs to 12 residues. The CDR3 sequence: CASSIGWGEQFF. The CDR3 DNA reads as TGTGCCAGTAGTATAGGGTGGGGCGAGCAGTTCTTC.

V usage is TRBV19 and J usage is TRBJ1-1; 7 bases line up with TRBD1. CDR1 is LNHDA and CDR2 is SQIVND in the germline V gene (reference sequence). The CDR3 consists of 17 residues. V lost 6 bases, J lost 4 bases, and 17 bases stayed unmatched. Here the CDR3 reads CASRVLTGPSMGTEAFF. CDR3 in DNA: TGTGCCAGTAGGGTTTTGACAGGGCCTTCTATGGGCACTGAAGCTTTCTTT.

CDR3 amino acids: CASSQAGTGADTQYF. CDR3 DNA sequence: TGTGCCAGCAGCCAAGCCGGGACAGGGGCAGATACGCAGTATTTT. V usage is TRBV3-1 (or the pseudogene TRBV3-2) and J usage is TRBJ2-3, with 10 bases fitting TRBD1. The CDR3 consists of 15 residues. Germline V lookup: CDR1 LGHDT, CDR2 YNNKEL (reference sequence). Trimming took 1 base from V and 4 from J; bases not matched to a gene: 2.

This chain uses TRBV30 with TRBJ2-1; tentatively, D is TRBD2 (6 bases). Deletions cut 3 bases from V and 6 bases from J, with 9 bases between. Germline lookup yields CDR1 GTSNPN and CDR2 SVGIG (reference sequence). CDR3 length: 12 amino acids. The CDR3 region is CAWSQTSNEQFF. The CDR3 region has the DNA TGTGCCTGGAGCCAGACTAGCAATGAGCAGTTCTTC.

The chain employs TRBV20-1 and TRBJ2-1; D remains ambiguous. This CDR3 contains 10 residues. The V end lost 6 bases, the J end lost 7 bases, and 7 bases lay between the germline ends. CDR1 and CDR2 (germline): DFQATT, SNEGSKA (reference sequence). CDR3 in amino acids: CSANRNEQFF. The DNA of the CDR3 is TGCAGTGCCAACCGGAATGAGCAGTTCTTC.

The chain couples TRBV28 to TRBJ2-2; 9 bases line up with TRBD2. Germline V gene lookup returns CDR1 MDHEN and CDR2 SYDVKM. The junction had 16 bases not matched to a gene; V was cut back by 8 bases and J by 9 bases. The CDR3 is 16 residues long. CDR3: CASETGSGGRVRELFF. CDR3 nucleotide sequence: TGTGCCAGCGAAACGGGAAGCGGGGGGAGGGTCCGGGAGCTGTTTTTT.

The V gene is TRBV14, the J gene TRBJ1-1, with D possibly matching TRBD1 (5 bases). This CDR3 region has 14 residues. Germline loops: CDR1 SGHDN, CDR2 FVKESK. Trimming stripped 0 bases from V and 8 bases from J, with 13 bases between. The CDR3 DNA is TGTGCCAGCAGCCAAGATCTCGGGGGTTCCGAAGCTTTCTTT. This encodes CASSQDLGGSEAFF.

The chain uses TRBV18 and TRBJ2-1; 7 bases align to TRBD1. CDR1 and CDR2 from the germline V gene are KGHSH and LQKENI. J lost 9 bases, V lost 3 bases, and 5 bases had no gene match. This CDR3 spans 13 amino acids. The CDR3 region is CASSPHGDSEQFF. DNA of the CDR3: TGTGCCAGCTCACCCCACGGGGACAGTGAGCAGTTCTTC.

This clone has a handful of counts. The chain has TRBV28 and TRBJ1-4; D gene unclear. Deletions cut 3 bases from V and 7 bases from J, with 15 bases between. CDR3 size: 15 residues. Germline CDR1 reads MDHEN; CDR2 reads SYDVKM. The CDR3 nucleotides read TGTGCCAGCAGTTTCCCCGGGAAAGCAAGTGAAAAACTGTTTTTT. Residues: CASSFPGKASEKLFF.

V and J are TRBV9 and TRBJ2-7, with TRBD2 identical over 7 bases. Germline V gene lookup returns CDR1 SGDLS and CDR2 YYNGEE. Losses at the gene ends were 0 bases for V and 4 bases for J; bases not matched to a gene: 7. This CDR3 contains 15 residues. CDR3 DNA: TGTGCCAGCAGCGTAGGTTCTAGCGGAACATACGAGCAGTACTTC. This sequence encodes CASSVGSSGTYEQYF.

V gene TRBV19 combines with J gene TRBJ2-1; 10 bases are a match to TRBD2. With 10 bases clipped from V and 4 bases from J, the junction kept 16 bases outside the gene matches. The CDR3 totals 17 residues. From germline, CDR1 is LNHDA and CDR2 SQIVND (reference sequence). The CDR3 protein is CATMDGPGLAVYNEQFF. The CDR3 DNA reads TGTGCCACGATGGACGGGCCCGGACTAGCGGTATACAATGAGCAGTTCTTC.

CDR3 DNA sequence: TGTGCCAGCAGCCAAGACCGCGGGACTAGCTTTCAAGGGAGGGAGTTCTTC. Translating gives CASSQDRGTSFQGREFF. The J gene is TRBJ2-1, the V gene TRBV4-2; 9 nucleotides line up with TRBD2. Unmatched junction bases numbered 17, after V lost 0 bases and J lost 14 bases. The germline V gene has CDR1 LGHNA and CDR2 YNFKEQ. This CDR3 is 17 amino acids long.

This sequence joins TRBV29-1 and TRBJ1-2; D is possibly TRBD1 (5 bases). The CDR3 runs to 12 residues. V was cut by 3 bases and J by 4 bases, with 9 bases left in between. Per germline, CDR1 SQVTM and CDR2 ANQGSEA. Here the CDR3 reads CSVETETYGYTF. DNA for the CDR3: TGCAGCGTTGAGACAGAAACCTATGGCTACACCTTC. Full variable domain (missing parts from reference TRBV29-1 and TRBJ1-2): SAVISQKPSRDICQRGTSLTIQCQVDSQVTMMFWYRQQPGQSLTLIATANQGSEATYESGFVIDKFPISRPNLTFSTLTVSNMSPEDSSIYLCSVETETYGYTFGSGTRLTVV.

The rearrangement joins TRBV6-5 to TRBJ2-1, with D possibly being TRBD2 (6 bases). Trimming cost V 5 bases and J 7 bases, with 12 bases left between them. The length of the CDR3 is 13 residues. The germline V gene encodes CDR1 MNHEY and CDR2 SVGAGI. CDR3 amino acids: CASSPPRGNEQFF. DNA for the CDR3: TGTGCCAGCAGTCCACCCCGGGGGAATGAGCAGTTCTTC.

The chain couples TRBV10-3 to TRBJ2-1; 8 bases fit TRBD1. Germline V gives CDR1 ENHRY, CDR2 SYGVKD. The CDR3 sequence is 14 residues long. The junction had 6 bases not matched to a gene; V was cut back by 3 bases and J by 8 bases. The chain's CDR3 is CAISESGGKDEQFF. CDR3 in DNA: TGTGCCATCAGTGAATCAGGGGGCAAGGATGAGCAGTTCTTC.

The chain recombines TRBV6-5 with TRBJ1-6; D unclear. The CDR3 runs 15 residues. Germline V CDR1 and CDR2: MNHEY, SVGAGI. V was clipped by 7 bases and J by 7 bases, with 17 bases between them. Here the CDR3 reads CASNPGSPANSPLHF. The CDR3 nucleotides are TGTGCCAGCAATCCCGGGTCGCCCGCCAATTCACCCCTCCACTTT.

The CDR3 reads CASSLFAGGPPSSYNEQFF. As DNA, the CDR3 is TGTGCCAGCAGTTTATTTGCGGGAGGTCCTCCGAGCTCCTACAATGAGCAGTTCTTC. The chain combines TRBV27 with TRBJ2-1, with 8 bases fitting TRBD2. The germline CDR1 and CDR2 sequences are MNHEY and SMNVEV (reference sequence). The V segment lost 1 base and the J segment 0 bases; nucleotides outside the gene matches: 11. The CDR3 has 19 residues.

This chain's CDR3 is CASSRKTGYGANVLTF. CDR3 bases: TGTGCCAGCTCACGAAAAACAGGGTACGGGGCCAACGTCCTGACTTTC. V usage is TRBV18 and J usage is TRBJ2-6; D perhaps matches TRBD1 (6 bases). This CDR3 region has 16 residues. Looked up from germline, CDR1 is KGHSH and CDR2 is LQKENI. The ends were cut back, 4 bases at V and 4 bases at J, with 14 bases in the middle.

This chain connects TRBV7-8 to TRBJ2-7; D uncertain. From germline, CDR1 is SGHVS and CDR2 FQNEAQ. The CDR3 extends over 13 amino acids. Deletions cut 5 bases from V and 3 bases from J, with 11 bases between. For the CDR3, the DNA is TGTGCCAGCAGCCCGCCAACTATCTACGAGCAGTACTTC. Amino acids: CASSPPTIYEQYF.

This chain uses TRBV6-5 with TRBJ2-7; the match to TRBD2 covers 7 bases. Trimming removed 8 bases from V and 5 bases from J; junction bases left unmatched: 6. This CDR3 region has 12 residues. Germline CDR1 and CDR2: MNHEY and SVGAGI. In nucleotides, the CDR3 is TGTGCCAGCGGCCCGGGAGGCCACGAGCAGTACTTC. Translation gives CASGPGGHEQYF.

In the case of this clone: Its ends do not fully match the called genes, so a read error is possible. The same CDR3 arises from other DNA sequences in this sample as well. The chain employs TRBV11-2 and TRBJ2-7; D possibly corresponds to TRBD1 (5 bases). This CDR3 has 12 amino acids. Germline V gene sequence: CDR1 SGHAT, CDR2 FQNNGV. CDR3 protein: CASSLDSYEQYF. CDR3 DNA: TGTGCCAGCAGCCTAGACAGTTACGAGCAGTACTTC. Drawing the rest from reference TRBV11-2 and TRBJ2-7, the complete variable domain is EAGVAQSPRYKIIEKRQSVAFWCNPISGHATLYWYQQILGQGPKLLIQFQNNGVVDDSQLPKDRFSAERLKGVDSTLKIQPAKLEDSAVYLCASSLDSYEQYFGPGTRLTVT.

This sequence joins TRBV2 and TRBJ1-2; possibly TRBD1 for D (5 bases). Trimming took 6 bases from V and 4 from J, leaving 15 bases between them. The CDR3 consists of 14 residues. The germline gives CDR1 SNHLY, CDR2 FYNNEI. The CDR3 coding sequence is TGTGCCAGCAGGGGGCCGGTCGTCCGCTATGGCTACACCTTC. Amino acids: CASRGPVVRYGYTF.